This TCR beta chain stems from a study of T-cell reconstitution after alpha-beta-depleted transplantation in children. Germline V lookup: CDR1 SEHNR, CDR2 FQNEAQ (reference sequence). The CDR3 loop spans 13 amino acids. Trimming removed 2 bases from V and 7 bases from J, with 8 bases in between. Unique molecular identifiers were used in preparing the TCRbeta library. Each CDR3 protein is one row after TCRdb ran MiXCR on the PCR reads. The sample lists 500,000 to 600,000 distinct CDR3 sequences; around 16% were seen once. Sequences were derived from PBMCs from the stem cell graft donor, sampled from the stem cell graft. The chain combines TRBV7-9 with TRBJ2-2; D remains unclear. The TCR originated in a human donor who donated a stem cell graft to a child with acute lymphoblastic leukemia. The CDR3 is CASSLYGIGELFF. DNA of the CDR3: TGTGCCAGCAGCTTATATGGGATCGGGGAGCTGTTTTTT. Based on the CDR3 plus reference TRBV7-9 and TRBJ2-2, the full variable domain is DTGVSQNPRHKITKRGQNVTFRCDPISEHNRLYWYRQTLGQGPEFLTYFQNEAQLEKSRLLSDRFSAERPKGSFSTLEIQRTEQGDSAMYLCASSLYGIGELFFGEGSRLTVL.